The 3 T cell receptor beta chains reported below all come from one sample, sequenced in a study of CD8+CD57+ T cells in acquired aplastic anemia. Genomic DNA constituted the template upon which TCR beta VDJ and CDR3 profiling was performed. TCRdb independently ran MiXCR on the reads; one entry per CDR3 protein. This table holds roughly 280,000 distinct CDR3 sequences, approximately 60% found once. By flow cytometry, patients selected for sequencing had shown an expansion of CD8+CD57+ cells. Sequencing used sorted CD4+, CD8+, or CD8+CD57+ T cells (not recorded which) from PBMCs. These receptors all stem from a human donor with aplastic anemia.

The J gene is TRBJ1-2, the V gene TRBV28; D is perhaps TRBD1 (5 bases). This CDR3 region has 14 residues. The V and J ends lost 3 bases and 5 bases respectively, with 13 bases between them. From germline, CDR1 is MDHEN and CDR2 SYDVKM. Here the CDR3 reads CASSLRDFPYGYTF. The DNA for the CDR3 is TGTGCCAGCAGTTTGCGGGACTTCCCTTATGGCTACACCTTC.

This clonotype has a count of ten or more. The chain is built from TRBV2 and TRBJ1-2, with D possibly matching TRBD1 (6 bases). Germline CDR1 reads SNHLY; CDR2 reads FYNNEI. V was trimmed by 7 bases and J by 5 bases, leaving 17 bases between them. This CDR3 contains 14 residues. CDR3 nucleotide sequence: TGTGCCAGCACTCCGGGCCGGGACACTTATGGCTACACCTTC. Translated, it gives CASTPGRDTYGYTF.

V and J are TRBV20-1 and TRBJ2-3; 8 nucleotides agree with TRBD1. V lost 1 base, J lost 3 bases, and 6 bases stayed unmatched. CDR3 length: 15 residues. Germline CDR1 DFQATT, CDR2 SNEGSKA (reference sequence). CDR3 bases: TGCAGTGCTAGAGTCAGGGGGCGCGGGACAGATACGCAGTATTTT. Its protein is CSARVRGRGTDTQYF.